This TCR beta chain emerged from a study of cytomegalovirus exposure and HLA in healthy donors. Study-level findings and limits: The authors later linked a missense DCLRE1C variant to TCR beta V- and J-gene trimming.

A remark on this clone: The antigen is not known.

This PCR relied on a set of 60 Vbeta primers and 13 Jbeta primers. TCRdb's table, derived via immunoSEQ multiplex PCR, lists solely in-frame clones and lacks some. The sample holds 100,000 to 130,000 clones, more than 75% seen once. Losses at the gene ends were 7 bases for V and 0 bases for J; bases not matched to a gene: 7. The CDR3 length is 16 residues. The germline V gene has CDR1 KGHSH and CDR2 LQKENI. This TCR derives from a man younger than 40 in good health and CMV-seropositive. The sequenced sample was PBMCs. This chain uses TRBV18 with TRBJ1-1, with 11 bases fitting TRBD1. The CDR3 loop reads CASFRDRGTMNTEAFF. CDR3 bases: TGTGCCAGCTTCCGGGACAGGGGGACCATGAACACTGAAGCTTTCTTT.